Shown below are 17 T cell receptor beta chains from a single sample sequenced in a study of T cell clonality in common variable immunodeficiency (dated by TCRdb to 2013 to 2016). Library preparation employed the immunoSEQ multiplex PCR assay. TCRdb obtained this table from immuneACCESS and retained in-frame rearrangements with V and J assigned. These tables miss some clones; where compared with another copy, unresolved V genes account for less than half of the shortfall, and the remainder is unexplained. The data for this sample show about 64,000 clones, each detected more than once. The ten largest account for 1.5% to 2% of the sample. The sequencing sample was made of peripheral blood mononuclear cells. Receptor source: a person aged 18-69 years in good health.

This clone was counted many times. Read sequence stops 3 residues before the CDR3 end, and the germline J gene provides the missing end. This chain connects TRBV19 to TRBJ2-2; D ambiguous. V lost 5 bases to trimming and J lost 2 bases, with 15 bases between them. From germline, CDR1 is LNHDA and CDR2 SQIVND (reference sequence). The CDR3 runs to 16 residues. Partial CDR3 DNA: TGTGCCAGTAGTCCAAGGGCAGAGATAAACACCGGGGAG. Translated: CASSPRAEINTGE. The full CDR3 is CASSPRAEINTGELFF. The entire variable domain, with the rest obtained from reference TRBV19 and TRBJ2-2, is as follows: DGGITQSPKYLFRKEGQNVTLSCEQNLNHDAMYWYRQDPGQGLRLIYYSQIVNDFQKGDIAEGYSVSREKKESFPLTVTSAQKNPTAFYLCASSPRAEINTGELFFGEGSRLTVL.

This clone was picked up many times. From the germline J gene comes the end of the CDR3, since the read stops 3 residues before it. This chain joins TRBV20-1 and TRBJ2-3; TRBD2 matches 12 bases. V lost 6 bases, J lost 6 bases, and 10 bases stayed unmatched. Germline CDR1 DFQATT, CDR2 SNEGSKA (reference sequence). This CDR3 contains 15 residues. CDR3 sequence reads: CSAPTSGGPGDTQYF. The sequenced part of the CDR3 DNA is TGCAGTGCACCAACTAGCGGGGGGCCAGGTGATACG.

There are many counts of this clone. From the germline J gene comes the end of the CDR3, since the read stops 3 residues before it. This chain links TRBV7-6 with TRBJ2-2; D may correspond to TRBD1 or TRBD2 (6 bases each). The V and J ends lost 5 bases and 6 bases respectively, with 16 bases between them. Germline lookup yields CDR1 SGHVS and CDR2 FNYEAQ. The CDR3 consists of 15 residues. The CDR3 is CASSPRAGEAGELFF. Incomplete CDR3 DNA: TGTGCCAGCAGCCCGCGGGCAGGGGAGGCCGGGGAG.

This clone was counted ten times or more. The read comes to an end 3 residues before the CDR3 does, leaving the germline J gene to fill in the end. V usage is TRBV5-6 and J usage is TRBJ1-2; 7 positions match TRBD1. This CDR3 is 14 amino acids long. J gave up 7 bases and V 0 bases, and 6 bases lay outside the gene matches. CDR1 and CDR2 (germline): SGHDT, YYEEEE. The CDR3 loop is CASSLAAGGSGYTF. The sequenced part of the CDR3 DNA is TGTGCCAGCAGCTTGGCTGCAGGGGGAAGTGGC.

This clone was found many times. The read ends 3 residues shy of where the CDR3 ends; the end is completed using the germline J gene. This rearrangement joins TRBV20-1 to TRBJ2-5, with D perhaps matching TRBD1 (5 bases). The V end lost 0 bases, the J end lost 4 bases, and 12 bases lay between the germline ends. Germline V CDR1 and CDR2: DFQATT, SNEGSKA (reference sequence). The CDR3 covers 14 residues. CDR3 in amino acids: CSARDLGVPETQYF. The sequenced part of the CDR3 DNA is TGCAGTGCTAGAGATCTAGGGGTTCCAGAGACC.

In this sample, this clone turned up many times. The read ends 3 residues early relative to the CDR3; the germline J gene fills the gap. V is TRBV7-9 and J is TRBJ2-7, with a weak D call TRBD1 (7 bases). Germline loops: CDR1 SEHNR, CDR2 FQNEAQ (reference sequence). This CDR3 has 15 amino acids. V was clipped by 4 bases and J by 2 bases, with 15 bases between them. The CDR3 is CASSSAGQNPYEQYF. The sequenced CDR3 bases are TGTGCCAGCAGCTCCGCGGGACAGAATCCCTACGAG.

This clone was seen at least ten times. The DNA ends 3 residues before the CDR3 does, and the rest of the CDR3 is filled in from the germline J gene. The chain is built from TRBV19 and TRBJ1-5; 10 bases map to TRBD1. J was trimmed by 6 bases and V by 4 bases; bases with no gene match: 6. The CDR3 is 15 amino acids. CDR1 is LNHDA, CDR2 SQIVND, per germline (reference sequence). The covered CDR3 bases are TGTGCCAGTAGTAGCAAGACAGGGGGCGGTCAGCCC. Its translation: CASSSKTGGGQP. The CDR3 as a whole reads CASSSKTGGGQPQHF.

This clone was seen at least ten times. Coverage ceases 3 residues before the CDR3 finishes, and the germline J gene fills in the end. V is TRBV20-1 and J is TRBJ1-2, with TRBD1 matching over 7 bases. Germline V CDR1 and CDR2: DFQATT, SNEGSKA (reference sequence). The V gene end was trimmed by 0 bases and the J gene end by 4 bases; junction bases not matched to a gene: 8. The CDR3 contains 15 residues. CDR3 protein: CSARDRDRASYGYTF. Incomplete CDR3 DNA: TGCAGTGCTAGAGATCGAGACAGGGCGAGCTATGGC.

This clone occurred many times. The CDR3 extends 3 residues past the end of the read, so its final part is completed from the germline J gene. V and J are TRBV20-1 and TRBJ2-7; 7 bases align to TRBD2. V gave up 3 bases and J gave up 0 bases; unmatched junction bases: 5. Germline V gives CDR1 DFQATT, CDR2 SNEGSKA (reference sequence). This CDR3 is built from 14 residues. CDR3 region: CSASSAGFSYEQYF. The covered CDR3 bases are TGCAGTGCTAGTTCAGCGGGATTCTCCTACGAG.

This clone was found many times. The CDR3 goes on 3 residues after the read ends, and that part is filled in from the germline J gene. The gene calls are TRBV7-3 and TRBJ2-2, with 8 positions matching TRBD2. The CDR3 contains 15 residues. CDR1 SGHTA and CDR2 FQGTGA come from the germline V gene. The junction had 6 bases not matched to a gene; V was cut back by 3 bases and J by 6 bases. The sequenced part of the CDR3 DNA is TGTGCCAGCAGCTTTGGGACTAGGGTCGCCGGGGAG. Its protein product is CASSFGTRVAGE. The CDR3, in full, reads CASSFGTRVAGELFF.

Many counts were recorded for this clone. The read finishes 3 residues shy of the CDR3 end, and the germline J gene is used to complete it. This chain uses TRBV18 with TRBJ2-1; D gene ambiguous. The CDR3 length is 16 residues. V was cut by 1 base and J by 0 bases, with 10 bases left in between. The germline V gene encodes CDR1 KGHSH and CDR2 LQKENI. The CDR3 bases that were read are TGTGCCAGCTCACCACGGGCCAGTCGCTCCTACAATGAG. The encoded protein is CASSPRASRSYNE. The whole CDR3 region reads CASSPRASRSYNEQFF.

This clone has a count of ten or more. The CDR3 end is not reached by the read, which stops 3 residues before it; the germline J gene fills it in. This chain uses TRBV10-1 with TRBJ1-4; a weak D match, TRBD1 (5 bases). CDR1 WNHNN and CDR2 SYGVQD come from the germline V gene (reference sequence). V lost 8 bases, J lost 3 bases, and 13 bases lay in between. The CDR3 covers 14 residues. The covered CDR3 bases are TGCGCCAGCTCCGGGGGGGAGCCTAATGAAAAA. It translates to CASSGGEPNEK. The full CDR3 protein reads CASSGGEPNEKLFF.

This clone was seen only a few times. The read falls 3 residues short of the CDR3 end, and the missing part is taken from the germline J gene. The chain uses TRBV10-2 and TRBJ2-1; a possible D gene is TRBD1 (5 bases). This CDR3 has 18 residues. V dropped 1 base and J dropped 4 bases, with 20 bases sitting between them. Germline CDR1 reads WSHSY; CDR2 reads SAAADI. Incomplete CDR3 DNA: TGCGCCAGCAGTGAGTGGGGCACGAGCGTCCCCCTGTACAATGAG. This encodes CASSEWGTSVPLYNE. The complete CDR3 protein is CASSEWGTSVPLYNEQFF.

This clone was found many times. The CDR3 is cut off 3 residues early in the read; its end comes from the germline J gene. The chain has TRBV30 and TRBJ2-7; TRBD2 agrees at 9 bases. J was trimmed by 4 bases and V by 0 bases; bases with no gene match: 7. The V gene's germline CDR1 is GTSNPN and CDR2 SVGIG (reference sequence). This CDR3 is built from 15 residues. CDR3 bases read: TGTGCCTGGAGTGTCCGGGCGGGAGGGCCATACGAG. The encoded protein is CAWSVRAGGPYE. From start to end, the CDR3 is CAWSVRAGGPYEQYF.

This clone was seen at least ten times. The CDR3 is cut off 3 residues early in the read; its end comes from the germline J gene. The rearrangement uses TRBV2 and TRBJ1-1, with a possible D match to TRBD1 (5 bases). The germline V gene has CDR1 SNHLY and CDR2 FYNNEI. V lost 10 bases and J lost 1, with 13 bases in between. This CDR3 spans 13 amino acids. The covered CDR3 bases are TGTGCCAACCGCGGAGACAGGAACACTGAA. Residues: CANRGDRNTE. The whole CDR3 sequence reads CANRGDRNTEAFF.

This clone was counted at least ten times. The read ends 3 residues early relative to the CDR3; the germline J gene fills the gap. The chain carries TRBV5-1 and TRBJ2-7, with 7 bases fitting TRBD1. Germline CDR1 is SGHRS and CDR2 is YFSETQ. J was trimmed by 1 base and V by 1 base; bases with no gene match: 5. The CDR3 contains 15 residues. CDR3 DNA (partial): TGCGCCAGCAGCTTGAGTCCACAGGGGTCCTACGAG. Amino acids: CASSLSPQGSYE. The whole CDR3 protein reads CASSLSPQGSYEQYF.

This clone came up many times. The read ends 3 residues early relative to the CDR3; the germline J gene fills the gap. This chain joins TRBV4-1 and TRBJ1-1; no clear D gene. Germline values: CDR1 MGHRA, CDR2 YSYEKL. The CDR3 spans 13 residues. V was cut by 1 base and J by 4 bases, with 7 bases left in between. CDR3 bases read: TGCGCCAGCAGCCAAGTCATGTTCACTGAA. Amino acid sequence: CASSQVMFTE. The full CDR3 is CASSQVMFTEAFF.